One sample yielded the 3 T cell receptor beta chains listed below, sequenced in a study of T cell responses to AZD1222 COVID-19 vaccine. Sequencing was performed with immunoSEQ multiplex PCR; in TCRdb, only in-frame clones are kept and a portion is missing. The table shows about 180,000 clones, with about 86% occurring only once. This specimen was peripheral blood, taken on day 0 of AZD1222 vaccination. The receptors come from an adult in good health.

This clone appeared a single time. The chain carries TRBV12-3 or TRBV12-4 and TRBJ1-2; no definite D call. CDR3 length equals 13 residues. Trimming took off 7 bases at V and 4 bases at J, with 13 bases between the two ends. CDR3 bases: TGTGCCAGCACCAATCACGGTGGCTATGGCTACACCTTC. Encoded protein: CASTNHGGYGYTF.

The CDR3: CASSRLAASYNEQFF. The DNA of the CDR3 is TGTGCCAGCAGCCGACTAGCGGCCTCCTACAATGAGCAGTTCTTC. The chain uses TRBV6-5 and TRBJ2-1; 9 bases map to TRBD2. This CDR3 spans 15 amino acids. The ends lost 6 bases at V and 0 bases at J; junction bases unmatched: 3. Germline V CDR1 and CDR2: MNHEY, SVGAGI.

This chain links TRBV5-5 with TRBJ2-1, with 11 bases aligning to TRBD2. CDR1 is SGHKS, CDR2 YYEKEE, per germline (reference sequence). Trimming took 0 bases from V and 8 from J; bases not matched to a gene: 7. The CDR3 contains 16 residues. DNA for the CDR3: TGTGCCAGCAGCTTGGGAGTAGCGGGAGGGCTCGATGAGCAGTTCTTC. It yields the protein CASSLGVAGGLDEQFF.